These 23 T cell receptor beta chains were sequenced from one sample in a study of blood T cells in healthy people across ages. The authors ran a second PCR of about 6 to 12 cycles using a sample-barcoded 5' primer and a J-beta primer mix. One entry per CDR3 protein results from TCRdb running MiXCR on the 5' RACE reads. The sample lists hundreds of thousands of distinct CDR3 sequences; about 29% were seen once. Another study also made use of these data, one on T cells of mothers and their children.

The sample comprised blood. These receptor sequences come from a boy aged 2 to 9 in good health.

The rearrangement uses TRBV18 and TRBJ2-1; D ambiguous. Trimming shortened V by 0 bases and J by 15 bases, and 15 bases separated the two germline ends. Germline CDR1 KGHSH, CDR2 LQKENI. The CDR3 consists of 13 residues. In DNA form, the CDR3 reads TGTGCCAGCTCACCACCGGTTTCGGCGCAACGGTTCTTC. This codes for CASSPPVSAQRFF.

This clonotype has more than one count but fewer than ten. The rearrangement uses TRBV12-3 or TRBV12-4 and TRBJ1-2; D is perhaps TRBD1 (5 bases). V lost 0 bases and J 4 bases, leaving 12 bases between the germline ends. This CDR3 region has 15 residues. CDR3 DNA: TGTGCCAGCAGTTTAGCCGGCAGGGCGGCCTATGGCTACACCTTC. It codes for CASSLAGRAAYGYTF.

This clonotype was detected only a few times. This chain connects TRBV27 to TRBJ1-2, with D possibly matching TRBD1 (6 bases). V lost 7 bases to trimming and J lost 6 bases, with 18 bases between them. The germline CDR1 and CDR2 sequences are MNHEY and SMNVEV (reference sequence). The length of the CDR3 is 14 residues. CDR3 residues: CASTSRGGFDGYTF. Written as DNA, the CDR3 is TGTGCCAGCACCTCAAGGGGGGGTTTCGATGGCTACACCTTC.

This clonotype has just a few counts. The rearrangement joins TRBV18 to TRBJ1-1; D gene ambiguous. The germline gives CDR1 KGHSH, CDR2 LQKENI. V was cut by 3 bases and J by 7 bases, with 9 bases left in between. The CDR3 spans 12 residues. CDR3 amino acids: CASSPGFHEAFF. The CDR3 region has the DNA TGTGCCAGCTCACCGGGGTTTCATGAAGCTTTCTTT.

This clonotype was seen only a few times. The rearrangement uses TRBV25-1 and TRBJ2-7, with D perhaps TRBD1 or TRBD2 (5 bases each). The CDR3 covers 13 residues. Trimming left V 4 bases short and J 1 base short, with 8 bases between. Germline lookup yields CDR1 MGHDK and CDR2 SYGVNS. The CDR3 is CASSGGASYEQYF. CDR3 in DNA: TGTGCCAGCAGTGGAGGGGCATCCTACGAGCAGTACTTC.

This chain uses TRBV20-1 with TRBJ2-7; TRBD2 aligns across 12 bases. The germline gives CDR1 DFQATT, CDR2 SNEGSKA (reference sequence). Trimming removed 1 base from V and 0 bases from J; junction bases left unmatched: 4. The CDR3 spans 16 residues. The CDR3 loop is CSARGTSGKSSYEQYF. For the CDR3, the DNA is TGCAGTGCTAGAGGGACTAGCGGGAAAAGCTCCTACGAGCAGTACTTC.

The rearrangement joins TRBV27 to TRBJ2-5, with D unresolved. The end of the DNA is better explained by TRBJ2-1, so the J call may be wrong. Germline V gene data show CDR1 as MNHEY and CDR2 as SMNVEV (reference sequence). This CDR3 contains 15 residues. As DNA, the CDR3 is TGTGCCAGCAGTCGCGGAAGTCCGGATAACAATGAGCAGTTCTTC. As protein: CASSRGSPDNNEQFF.

The J gene is TRBJ2-2, the V gene TRBV28; D is perhaps TRBD1 or TRBD2 (5 bases each). This CDR3 region has 14 residues. Trimming cost V 7 bases and J 4 bases, with 13 bases left between them. Germline lookup yields CDR1 MDHEN and CDR2 SYDVKM. The CDR3: CASKNGAGTGELFF. CDR3 nucleotides: TGTGCCAGCAAAAACGGGGCGGGCACCGGGGAGCTGTTTTTT. Together with reference TRBV28 and TRBJ2-2, the CDR3 gives the full variable domain: DVKVTQSSRYLVKRTGEKVFLECVQDMDHENMFWYRQDPGLGLRLIYFSYDVKMKEKGDIPEGYSVSREKKERFSLILESASTNQTSMYLCASKNGAGTGELFFGEGSRLTVL.

This rearrangement joins TRBV29-1 to TRBJ2-3; 7 bases align to TRBD1. Germline V gives CDR1 SQVTM, CDR2 ANQGSEA. The CDR3 totals 15 residues. The V segment lost 7 bases and the J segment 4 bases; nucleotides outside the gene matches: 14. The CDR3 DNA follows: TGCAGCGCCGAAATGGGACAGCTTGACGCAGATACGCAGTATTTT. Its protein is CSAEMGQLDADTQYF.

This clonotype was seen a handful of times. The V gene is TRBV29-1, the J gene TRBJ2-7; TRBD1 matches 7 bases. The CDR3 contains 14 residues. With 7 bases clipped from V and 4 bases from J, the junction kept 13 bases outside the gene matches. Germline V CDR1 and CDR2: SQVTM, ANQGSEA. The CDR3 bases are TGCAGCGCCGAGGGGGACAGCGCTGGGTACGAGCAGTACTTC. Protein: CSAEGDSAGYEQYF.

This clonotype was seen only a few times. The V gene is TRBV20-1, the J gene TRBJ1-1; unclear D gene. CDR1 and CDR2 (germline): DFQATT, SNEGSKA (reference sequence). The CDR3 spans 11 residues. This CDR3 is CICRGNTEAFF. The CDR3 DNA reads as TGCATCTGTCGGGGTAACACTGAAGCTTTCTTT.

The chain has TRBV6-1 and TRBJ2-1; D is undetermined. The germline CDR1 and CDR2 sequences are MNHNS and SASEGT. The CDR3 is made up of 15 amino acids. Trimming shortened V by 4 bases and J by 0 bases, and 10 bases separated the two germline ends. The CDR3: CASSGAESSYNEQFF. The DNA of the CDR3 is TGTGCCAGCAGTGGAGCAGAGAGCTCCTACAATGAGCAGTTCTTC.

This clonotype was picked up one time. The rearrangement uses TRBV12-3 or TRBV12-4 and TRBJ1-5; 8 nucleotides match TRBD1. Unmatched junction bases numbered 3, after V lost 3 bases and J lost 5 bases. The CDR3 consists of 14 residues. CDR3 DNA sequence: TGTGCCAGCAGTTTGGGGACAGGCTATCAGCCCCAGCATTTT. Translation: CASSLGTGYQPQHF.

The rearrangement links TRBV27 to TRBJ1-5; D is perhaps TRBD1 (5 bases). The CDR3 is made up of 13 amino acids. The V gene lost 5 bases and the J gene lost 6 bases, with 11 bases spanning the gap. Per germline, CDR1 MNHEY and CDR2 SMNVEV (reference sequence). The chain's CDR3 is CASSPQGFQPQHF. The CDR3 region has the DNA TGTGCCAGCAGTCCCCAGGGATTTCAGCCCCAGCATTTT.

This clonotype showed up just a few times. CDR3 residues: CAWKARPNTEAFF. The CDR3 DNA is TGTGCCTGGAAGGCACGGCCGAACACTGAAGCTTTCTTT. The V call is TRBV30, the J call TRBJ1-1, with no clear D. This CDR3 contains 13 residues. Per the germline V gene, CDR1 is GTSNPN and CDR2 is SVGIG (reference sequence). Trimming stripped 4 bases from V and 1 base from J, with 10 bases between. Combining the CDR3 with reference TRBV30 and TRBJ1-1 gives the whole variable domain SQTIHQWPATLVQPVGSPLSLECTVEGTSNPNLYWYRQAAGRGLQLLFYSVGIGQISSEVPQNLSASRPQDRQFILSSKKLLLSDSGFYLCAWKARPNTEAFFGQGTRLTVV.

This clonotype was seen a few times. This chain joins TRBV20-1 and TRBJ2-6; D might be TRBD1 (5 bases). The V gene lost 5 bases and the J gene lost 0 bases, with 8 bases spanning the gap. The CDR3 is made up of 14 amino acids. Germline V gene data show CDR1 as DFQATT and CDR2 as SNEGSKA (reference sequence). The CDR3 DNA follows: TGCAGTGCTTCCGACAGCTCTGGGGCCAACGTCCTGACTTTC. Translation: CSASDSSGANVLTF.

This clonotype was recorded a few times. This chain uses TRBV2 with TRBJ2-3, with 8 bases identical to TRBD2. This CDR3 region has 15 residues. With V trimmed by 8 bases and J by 5 bases, 12 bases remained unmatched. Looked up from germline, CDR1 is SNHLY and CDR2 is FYNNEI. CDR3 in amino acids: CASPDRGGSGDTQYF. Written as DNA, the CDR3 is TGTGCCAGCCCCGACCGGGGGGGCTCGGGAGATACGCAGTATTTT.

The chain carries TRBV27 and TRBJ2-1, with unresolved D. The J call is doubtful: the DNA matches TRBJ2-7 better. The CDR3 contains 13 residues. Germline V lookup: CDR1 MNHEY, CDR2 SMNVEV (reference sequence). The CDR3 loop reads CASSSFDTYEQYF. CDR3 sequence (DNA): TGTGCCAGCAGTTCCTTCGATACCTACGAGCAGTACTTC.

The chain recombines TRBV5-8 with TRBJ2-6; D is unresolved. V lost 8 bases and J 7 bases, leaving 22 bases between the germline ends. This CDR3 has 16 residues. Germline V gene sequence: CDR1 SGHTS, CDR2 YDEGEE. CDR3 sequence: CASNDAATFPANVLTF. CDR3 sequence (DNA): TGTGCCAGTAACGATGCGGCTACATTTCCTGCCAACGTCCTGACTTTC.

The genes are TRBV7-9 and TRBJ2-1; D ambiguous. Germline values: CDR1 SEHNR, CDR2 FQNEAQ (reference sequence). There are 14 residues in the CDR3. V shed 1 base and J shed 0 bases, with 4 bases lying between them. CDR3 sequence: CASSLGHSYNEQFF. CDR3 sequence (DNA): TGTGCCAGCAGCTTAGGTCACTCCTACAATGAGCAGTTCTTC.

This clonotype has more than one count but fewer than ten. The V gene is TRBV19, the J gene TRBJ2-5; 9 bases align to TRBD2. Germline V gene sequence: CDR1 LNHDA, CDR2 SQIVND (reference sequence). V lost 4 bases to trimming and J lost 5 bases; unmatched junction nucleotides: 8. The CDR3 length is 15 residues. The CDR3 DNA follows: TGTGCCAGTAGTACACCCCTGGCGGGAGGGGAGACCCAGTACTTC. This encodes CASSTPLAGGETQYF.

The J gene is TRBJ2-7, the V gene TRBV27; D might be TRBD1 (6 bases). The CDR3 is made up of 14 amino acids. CDR1 is MNHEY, CDR2 SMNVEV, per germline (reference sequence). Trimming stripped 5 bases from V and 1 base from J, with 12 bases between. The CDR3 DNA reads TGTGCCAGCAGTCCCCTCGACAGGTCCTACGAGCAGTACTTC. The encoded protein is CASSPLDRSYEQYF.

The V and J genes are TRBV15 and TRBJ2-3; D is undetermined. Germline-derived CDR1 and CDR2 are LNHNV and YYDKDF (reference sequence). This CDR3 is 17 amino acids long. Trimming stripped 5 bases from V and 4 bases from J, with 22 bases between. CDR3 sequence (DNA): TGTGCCACCAGCCGAATGCCCACTTTCGATTTGGCAGATACGCAGTATTTT. Protein sequence: CATSRMPTFDLADTQYF.